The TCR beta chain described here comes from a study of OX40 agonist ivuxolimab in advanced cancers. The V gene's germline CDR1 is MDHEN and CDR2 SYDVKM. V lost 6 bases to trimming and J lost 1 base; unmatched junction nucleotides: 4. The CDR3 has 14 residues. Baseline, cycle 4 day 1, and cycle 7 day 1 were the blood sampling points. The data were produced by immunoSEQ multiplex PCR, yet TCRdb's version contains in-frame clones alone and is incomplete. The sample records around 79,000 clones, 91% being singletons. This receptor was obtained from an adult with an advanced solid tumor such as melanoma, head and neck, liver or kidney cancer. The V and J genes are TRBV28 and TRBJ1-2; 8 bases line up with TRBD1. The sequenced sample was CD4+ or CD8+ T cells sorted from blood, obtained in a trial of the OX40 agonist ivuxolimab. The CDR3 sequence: CASSMDRVNYGYTF. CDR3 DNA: TGTGCCAGCAGCATGGACAGGGTTAACTATGGCTACACCTTC.